This TCR beta chain is from a study of control samples from healthy donors and cancer patients. Measured with immunoSEQ multiplex PCR; TCRdb has only the in-frame clones, and not every one. The data contain about 150,000 clones, 90% to 95% of them singletons. The CDR3 consists of 15 residues. Trimming cost V 6 bases and J 0 bases, with 12 bases left between them. The germline V gene has CDR1 MNHEY and CDR2 SVGAGI. The rearrangement links TRBV6-5 to TRBJ2-1, with TRBD2 as a possible D gene (5 bases). The TCR was taken from a man aged 18 to 35 in good health. What was sequenced was blood. The chain's CDR3 is CASSSDAGSYNEQFF. Here the CDR3 DNA reads TGTGCCAGCAGCTCGGACGCGGGCTCCTACAATGAGCAGTTCTTC.